This T cell receptor beta chain stems from a study of PD-L1 blockade in urothelial cancer. Study background: Blood analysis was done at 3 weeks (second dose) and 6 weeks after treatment began. Per blood sample, T cells had a median of about 130,000.

Study findings and constraints: Below-median TCR clonality that was measured in pretreatment blood predicted better survival.

The CDR3 contains 16 residues. Germline V lookup: CDR1 SEHNR, CDR2 FQNEAQ (reference sequence). The V segment lost 4 bases and the J segment 0 bases; nucleotides outside the gene matches: 5. About this clone itself: Its antigen is currently unknown.

Data came from immunoSEQ multiplex PCR; TCRdb stores just in-frame clones and leaves some out. This sample has tens of thousands of clones, with around 90% found just once. Indicated time point: pretreatment peripheral blood. The receptor was isolated from a man between 60 and 75 years old with urothelial cancer. The chain uses TRBV7-9 and TRBJ1-1, with 10 bases aligning to TRBD1. The starting material was PBMCs, obtained around atezolizumab (anti-PD-L1) treatment. For the CDR3, the DNA is TGTGCCAGCAGCTCTAGCGGGACAGGGGTGAACACTGAAGCTTTCTTT. This translates into CASSSSGTGVNTEAFF.